Listed below are T cell receptor beta chains from one sample, sequenced in a study of CD8 T cells in Susac syndrome. Using its own MiXCR run on the immunoSEQ multiplex PCR reads, TCRdb lists one record per CDR3 protein. Among 120,000 or so distinct CDR3 sequences, 93% were seen once, and the ten largest hold 0.093%. Sequencing was performed on CD4+ T cells from PBMCs. The receptor source for this set is a human donor with multiple sclerosis. Both conserved end residues are part of each CDR3. D genes are given only for firm matches. Clone sizes are given selectively: once, few, many, or a class where the clone is expanded.

TGTGCCAGCAGTCCTATACAGGGGCTTGACAATCAGCCCCAGCATTTT	CASSPIQGLDNQPQHF	NA	TRBD1	TRBJ1-5	16	TRBV28
TGTGCCAGCAGTTCCGGTCTCCTCTACGAGCAGTACTTC	CASSSGLLYEQYF	NA	NA	TRBJ2-7	13	TRBV28
TGTGCCAGCAGCCATTTAACACAGATGCCCTACGAGCAGTACTTC	CASSHLTQMPYEQYF	NA	NA	TRBJ2-7	15	TRBV3-1
TGTGCCTGGAACGTAAATAGGGGACGCAAAGGGCAGTTCTTC	CAWNVNRGRKGQFF	NA	NA	TRBJ2-1	14	TRBV30
TGTGCCAGCTCACCGGTACAGCACAATGAGCAGTTCTTC	CASSPVQHNEQFF	NA	NA	TRBJ2-1	13	TRBV18
TGTGCCAGCAGCACGGACAGCACCTATGGCTACACCTTC	CASSTDSTYGYTF	NA	NA	TRBJ1-2	13	TRBV12-3/TRBV12-4
TGCAGTGCTAGAGATTCCAGCAGGCCCACCGGGGAGCTGTTTTTT	CSARDSSRPTGELFF	NA	NA	TRBJ2-2	15	TRBV20-1
TGTGCCAGCAGCCTACAGGGCCCCAAAAACATTCAGTACTTC	CASSLQGPKNIQYF	NA	NA	TRBJ2-4	14	TRBV7-9
TGTGCCTGGAGACGGTCGGGAAATTCACCCCTCCACTTT	CAWRRSGNSPLHF	NA	NA	TRBJ1-6	13	TRBV30
TGTGCCAGCAGCTTGTGGAGCGCACGGAATTCACCCCTCCACTTT	CASSLWSARNSPLHF	NA	NA	TRBJ1-6	15	TRBV5-6
TGTGCCAGCTCACCAGACAGGGGGCGGTCTGAAGCTTTCTTT	CASSPDRGRSEAFF	NA	TRBD1	TRBJ1-1	14	TRBV18
TGTGCCAGCAGGGGGACGGACTCCTACGAGCAGTACTTC	CASRGTDSYEQYF	few	NA	TRBJ2-7	13	TRBV2
TGTGCCAGCAGCCAAGATTTAGCGGGGGCCAGGGTAGATACGCAGTATTTT	CASSQDLAGARVDTQYF	NA	TRBD2	TRBJ2-3	17	TRBV4-2
TGTGCCAGCAGCTCGAGGGACAGGTCGATCAATGAGCAGTTCTTC	CASSSRDRSINEQFF	NA	TRBD1	TRBJ2-1	15	TRBV5-4
TGTGCCAGCAGCTCGGGGGTCTCCTCCTATGGCTACACCTTC	CASSSGVSSYGYTF	NA	NA	TRBJ1-2	14	TRBV3-1
TGTGCCAGCAGCTTAGTGCATGGGGGGGCGACTGAAGCTTTCTTT	CASSLVHGGATEAFF	NA	NA	TRBJ1-1	15	TRBV7-2
TGTGCCAGCAGTGATTGGAACATTCAGTACTTC	CASSDWNIQYF	NA	NA	TRBJ2-4	11	TRBV2
TGTGCCAGCAGCCCTCAAGGTGCGGATCAGCCCCAGCATTTT	CASSPQGADQPQHF	NA	NA	TRBJ1-5	14	TRBV3-1
TGTGCCAGCAGGGAATCCTCTGGAAACACCATATATTTT	CASRESSGNTIYF	NA	NA	TRBJ1-3	13	TRBV28
TGTGCCTGCAGTCGCACCACTAGCGCCAATGAGCAGTTCTTC	CACSRTTSANEQFF	once	TRBD2	TRBJ2-1	14	TRBV2
TGTGCCAGCAGCTTCTTAAAAGGGAGCGGGGGGGGGACAGATACGCAGTATTTT	CASSFLKGSGGGTDTQYF	once	TRBD2	TRBJ2-3	18	TRBV11-2
TGTGCCAGCAGTGAAAGGATCGCGAACACCGGGGAGCTGTTTTTT	CASSERIANTGELFF	NA	NA	TRBJ2-2	15	TRBV25-1
TGTGCCAGCAGCCAAGATCCCAGGACTTTTGGCTACACCTTC	CASSQDPRTFGYTF	NA	NA	TRBJ1-2	14	TRBV3-1
TGTGCCAGCAGTTTACCTTACGAGCAGTACTTC	CASSLPYEQYF	NA	NA	TRBJ2-7	11	TRBV27